This T cell receptor beta chain was recorded in a study of blood T cell repertoires in COVID-19. Turning to the study itself: Spain, Italy and the United States supplied samples that represented acute and convalescent COVID-19. The cDNA or gDNA used as material had been derived from T cells, B-cell-depleted T cells, or PBMCs.

The table lists this clone with a few counts. Per the study methods: The authors estimated nucleated cell counts from reference gene primer amplification. TCRdb keeps only in-frame clones here, not all; method: immunoSEQ multiplex PCR. V, J and clone size were drawn from that table, and D and trimming were deduced from the DNA. The sample holds fewer than 300,000 clones, approximately 83% seen once. Sequencing was performed on PBMCs or T cells enriched from blood (not recorded which). This TCR came from a woman in her twenties or thirties who had recovered from COVID-19.

CDR3 loop: CATSEQGDGYTF. CDR3 nucleotides: TGTGCCACCAGTGAGCAGGGGGATGGCTACACCTTC. The chain employs TRBV24-1 and TRBJ1-2; 7 bases are shared with TRBD1. The CDR3 covers 12 residues. Looked up from germline, CDR1 is KGHDR and CDR2 is SFDVKD. After removal of 4 bases from V and 6 bases from J, the junction contained 1 base not matched to a gene.